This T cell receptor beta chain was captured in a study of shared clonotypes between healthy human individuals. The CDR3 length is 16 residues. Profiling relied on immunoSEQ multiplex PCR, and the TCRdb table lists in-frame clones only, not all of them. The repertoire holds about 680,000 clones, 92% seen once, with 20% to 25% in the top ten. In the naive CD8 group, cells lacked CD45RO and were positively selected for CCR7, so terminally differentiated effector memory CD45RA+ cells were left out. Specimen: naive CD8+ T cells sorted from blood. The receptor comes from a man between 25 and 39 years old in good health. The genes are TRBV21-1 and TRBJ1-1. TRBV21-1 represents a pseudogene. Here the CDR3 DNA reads TGTGCCAGCAGCAAAGTAGGACGTAGCCCGAACACTGAAGCTTTCTTT. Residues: CASSKVGRSPNTEAFF.